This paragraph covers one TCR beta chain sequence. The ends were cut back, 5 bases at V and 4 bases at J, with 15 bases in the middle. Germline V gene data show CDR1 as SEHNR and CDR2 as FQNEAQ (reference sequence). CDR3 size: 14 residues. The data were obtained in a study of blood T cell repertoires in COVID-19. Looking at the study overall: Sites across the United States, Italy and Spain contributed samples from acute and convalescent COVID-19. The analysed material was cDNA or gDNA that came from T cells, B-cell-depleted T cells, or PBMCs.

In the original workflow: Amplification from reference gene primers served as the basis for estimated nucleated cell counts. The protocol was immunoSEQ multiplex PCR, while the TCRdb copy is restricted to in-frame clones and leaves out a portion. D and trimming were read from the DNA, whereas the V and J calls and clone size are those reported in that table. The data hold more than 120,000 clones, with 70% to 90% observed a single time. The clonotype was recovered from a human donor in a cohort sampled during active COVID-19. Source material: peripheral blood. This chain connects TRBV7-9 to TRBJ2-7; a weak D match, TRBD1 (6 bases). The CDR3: CASSLSGVQYEQYF. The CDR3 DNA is TGTGCCAGCAGCCTATCAGGGGTACAATACGAGCAGTACTTC.